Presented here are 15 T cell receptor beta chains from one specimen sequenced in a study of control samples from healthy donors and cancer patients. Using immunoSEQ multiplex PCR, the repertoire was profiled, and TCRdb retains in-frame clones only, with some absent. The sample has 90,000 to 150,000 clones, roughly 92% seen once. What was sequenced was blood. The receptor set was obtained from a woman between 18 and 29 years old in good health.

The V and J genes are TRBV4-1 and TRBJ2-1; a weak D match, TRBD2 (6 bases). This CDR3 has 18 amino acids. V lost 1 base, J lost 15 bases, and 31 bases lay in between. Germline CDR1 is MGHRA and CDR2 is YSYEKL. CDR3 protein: CASSQANFLPGDGTSRFF. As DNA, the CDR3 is TGCGCCAGCAGCCAAGCAAATTTTCTGCCCGGGGATGGTACTAGCAGGTTCTTC.

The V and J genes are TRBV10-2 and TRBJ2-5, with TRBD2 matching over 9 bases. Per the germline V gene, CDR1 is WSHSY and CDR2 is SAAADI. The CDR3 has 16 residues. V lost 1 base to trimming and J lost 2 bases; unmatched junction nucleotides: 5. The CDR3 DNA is TGCGCCAGCAGTGAGTTGGCGGGGGGGCTGCAAGAGACCCAGTACTTC. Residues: CASSELAGGLQETQYF.

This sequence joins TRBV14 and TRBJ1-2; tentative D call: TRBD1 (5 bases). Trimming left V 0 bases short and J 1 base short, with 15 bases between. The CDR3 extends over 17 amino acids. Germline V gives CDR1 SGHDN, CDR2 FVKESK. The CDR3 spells CASSQDPCDRGNYGYTF. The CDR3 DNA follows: TGTGCCAGCAGCCAAGATCCATGTGACAGAGGTAACTATGGCTACACCTTC.

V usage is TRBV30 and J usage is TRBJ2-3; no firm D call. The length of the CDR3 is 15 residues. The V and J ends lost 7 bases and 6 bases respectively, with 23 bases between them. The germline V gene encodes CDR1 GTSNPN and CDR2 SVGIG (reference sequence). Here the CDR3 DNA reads TGTGCCTCACCACCCCCTAGTGATCCTTGGGATACGCAGTATTTT. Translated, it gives CASPPPSDPWDTQYF.

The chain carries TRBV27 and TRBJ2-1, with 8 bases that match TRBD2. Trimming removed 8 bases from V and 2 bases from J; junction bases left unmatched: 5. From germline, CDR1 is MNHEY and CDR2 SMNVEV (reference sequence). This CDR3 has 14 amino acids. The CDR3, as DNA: TGTGCCAGCCAAGCGGGAGCGGCCTACAATGAGCAGTTCTTC. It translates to CASQAGAAYNEQFF.

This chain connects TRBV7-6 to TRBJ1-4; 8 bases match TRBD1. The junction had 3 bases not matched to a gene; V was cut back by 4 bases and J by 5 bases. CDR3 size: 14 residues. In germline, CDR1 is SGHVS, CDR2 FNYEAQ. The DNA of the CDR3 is TGTGCCAGCAGCTCAGGGGGCTCGAATGAAAAACTGTTTTTT. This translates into CASSSGGSNEKLFF.

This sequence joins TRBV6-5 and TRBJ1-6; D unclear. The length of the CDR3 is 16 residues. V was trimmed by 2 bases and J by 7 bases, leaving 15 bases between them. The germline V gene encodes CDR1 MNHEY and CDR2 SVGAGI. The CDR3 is CASSYDPSGVNSPLHF. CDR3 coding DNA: TGTGCCAGCAGTTACGACCCGTCCGGGGTAAATTCACCCCTCCACTTT.

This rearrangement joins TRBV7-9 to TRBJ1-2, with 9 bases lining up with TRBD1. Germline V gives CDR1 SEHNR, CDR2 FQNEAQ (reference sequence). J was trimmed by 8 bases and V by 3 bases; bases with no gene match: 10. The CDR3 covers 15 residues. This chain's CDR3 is CASSFVQTGGYGYTF. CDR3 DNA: TGTGCCAGCAGCTTCGTCCAGACAGGGGGTTACGGCTACACCTTC.

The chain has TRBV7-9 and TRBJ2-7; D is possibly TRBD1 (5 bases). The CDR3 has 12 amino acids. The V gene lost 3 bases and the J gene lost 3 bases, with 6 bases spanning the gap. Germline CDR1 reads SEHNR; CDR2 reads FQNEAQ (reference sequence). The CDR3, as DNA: TGTGCCAGCAGCTTCACAGGCTACGAGCAGTACTTC. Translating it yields CASSFTGYEQYF.

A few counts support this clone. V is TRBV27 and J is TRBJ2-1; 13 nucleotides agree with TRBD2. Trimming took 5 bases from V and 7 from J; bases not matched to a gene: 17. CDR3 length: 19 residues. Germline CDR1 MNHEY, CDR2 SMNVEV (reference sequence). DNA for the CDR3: TGTGCCAGCAGTCTAGGATACCTCGGACTAGCGGGAGATTGGAATGAGCAGTTCTTC. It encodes CASSLGYLGLAGDWNEQFF.

The CDR3 DNA reads TGTGCCAGCAGCGGTACAGGGCCCGCGCTTCGGCCCCAGCATTTT. Encoded protein: CASSGTGPALRPQHF. This sequence joins TRBV28 and TRBJ1-5; D may be TRBD1 (6 bases). In germline, CDR1 is MDHEN, CDR2 SYDVKM. V lost 6 bases to trimming and J lost 9 bases, with 21 bases between them. The CDR3 is 15 amino acids.

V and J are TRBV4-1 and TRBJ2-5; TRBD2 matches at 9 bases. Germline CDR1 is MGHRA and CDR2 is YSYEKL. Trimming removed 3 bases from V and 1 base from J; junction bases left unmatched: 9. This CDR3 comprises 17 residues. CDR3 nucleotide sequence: TGCGCCAGCAGCCAGGTATTAGCGGGAGTAGTCCAAGAGACCCAGTACTTC. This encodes CASSQVLAGVVQETQYF.

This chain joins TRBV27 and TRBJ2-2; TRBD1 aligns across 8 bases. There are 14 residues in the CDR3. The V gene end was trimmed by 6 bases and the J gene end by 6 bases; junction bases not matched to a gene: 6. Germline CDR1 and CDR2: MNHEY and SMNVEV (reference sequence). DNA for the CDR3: TGTGCCAGCAGGGACAGGGCGGAGTCCGGGGAGCTGTTTTTT. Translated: CASRDRAESGELFF.

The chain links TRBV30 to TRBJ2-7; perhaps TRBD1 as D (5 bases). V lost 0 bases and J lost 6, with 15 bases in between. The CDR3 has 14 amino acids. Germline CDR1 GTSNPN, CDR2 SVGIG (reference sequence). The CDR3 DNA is TGTGCCTGGAGTGTAGGGGTTAAGGTAGGCGAGCAGTACTTC. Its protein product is CAWSVGVKVGEQYF.

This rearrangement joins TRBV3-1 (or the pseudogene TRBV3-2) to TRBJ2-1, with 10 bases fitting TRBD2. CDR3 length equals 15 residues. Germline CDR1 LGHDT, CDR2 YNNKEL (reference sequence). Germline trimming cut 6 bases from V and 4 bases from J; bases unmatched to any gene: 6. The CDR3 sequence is CASRSGTSVYNEQFF. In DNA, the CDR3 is TGTGCCAGCAGGTCCGGGACTAGCGTTTACAATGAGCAGTTCTTC.